This T cell receptor beta chain was sequenced in a study of tumor-infiltrating lymphocytes in primary liver carcinoma. In addition to blood RNA drawn from unsorted whole blood, germline DNA was extracted. Every patient had chronic HBV infection and was treatment-naive. The input was approximately 500 ng total RNA; TCR beta cDNA was made from it with a constant-region primer. Generation of the TCR beta libraries relied on three nested multiplex PCR rounds using slightly modified ARM-PCR. The two initial PCR rounds, about 9 cycles each, used TRBV1-TRBV30 forward and C-beta reverse primers. TCRdb itself ran the multiplex PCR reads through MiXCR, one entry per CDR3 protein. This sample has about 310,000 distinct CDR3 sequences, with 50% to 75% found just once. Regarding this clonotype: A read error may account for a junction end that differs from germline.

The CDR3 contains 13 residues. Germline values: CDR1 SGHAT, CDR2 FQNNGV. The sequence came from a woman aged 30 to 39 with primary liver carcinoma and hepatitis B virus infection. The sequenced material came from peripheral blood. The gene calls are TRBV11-2 and TRBJ2-4, with a weak D call TRBD2 (5 bases). This CDR3 is CASSGWGRNIQCF. CDR3 sequence (DNA): TGTGCTAGCAGCGGCTGGGGTCGAAACATTCAGTGCTTC. The full variable domain, in which reference TRBV11-2 and TRBJ2-4 provide the parts outside the CDR3, is EAGVAQSPRYKIIEKRQSVAFWCNPISGHATLYWYQQILGQGPKLLIQFQNNGVVDDSQLPKDRFSAERLKGVDSTLKIQPAKLEDSAVYLCASSGWGRNIQCFGAGTRLSVL.